This T cell receptor (beta chain) was identified during a study of blood T cell repertoires in COVID-19. The repertoire was sequenced with immunoSEQ multiplex PCR; TCRdb's copy has only in-frame clones and lacks some. The sample lists fewer than 500,000 clones; approximately 90% were seen once. To note about this clone: Other DNA sequences in the sample encode the same CDR3.

The study counted Cohort 3 donors as recovered given two negative PCRs, clearance, or symptom resolution. This CDR3 is 14 amino acids long. The germline V gene has CDR1 SGHRS and CDR2 YFSETQ. The V gene end was trimmed by 4 bases and the J gene end by 3 bases; junction bases not matched to a gene: 4. The V gene is TRBV5-1, the J gene TRBJ1-1; 9 positions match TRBD1. This TCR was recovered from a young woman who had recovered from COVID-19. Source material: PBMCs or T cells enriched from blood (not recorded which). In DNA form, the CDR3 reads TGCGCCAGCAGCCAGCGGACAGGGGACACTGAAGCTTTCTTT. Residues: CASSQRTGDTEAFF. Full variable domain (remainder filled in from reference TRBV5-1 and TRBJ1-1): KAGVTQTPRYLIKTRGQQVTLSCSPISGHRSVSWYQQTPGQGLQFLFEYFSETQRNKGNFPGRFSGRQFSNSRSEMNVSTLELGDSALYLCASSQRTGDTEAFFGQGTRLTVV.